These 27 T cell receptor beta chains were sequenced from one sample in a study of identical twins. A single record per CDR3 protein comes from TCRdb applying MiXCR to the 5' RACE reads. The sample includes about 890,000 distinct CDR3 sequences, roughly 12% of them seen just once. The same specimen was also included in a second study, on yellow fever vaccine responses in identical twins.

The sequenced sample was PBMCs. The receptors were gathered from a woman aged 18-29 years in good health.

There are a few counts of this clonotype. The chain is built from TRBV9 and TRBJ2-7, with D possibly matching TRBD2 (5 bases). Trimming took off 3 bases at V and 5 bases at J, with 12 bases between the two ends. Germline values: CDR1 SGDLS, CDR2 YYNGEE. The CDR3 extends over 13 amino acids. The CDR3 bases are TGTGCCAGCAGCGGCTTGAGGGAACACGAGCAGTACTTC. The encoded protein is CASSGLREHEQYF.

This clonotype was found a few times. V and J are TRBV15 and TRBJ2-7; a possible D gene is TRBD1 (6 bases). The length of the CDR3 is 14 residues. From germline, CDR1 is LNHNV and CDR2 YYDKDF (reference sequence). With 9 bases removed from V and 2 bases from J, the gap between germline ends came to 17 bases. The CDR3 spells CATSYGQGTYEQYF. CDR3 nucleotide sequence: TGTGCCACTAGTTATGGGCAGGGGACCTACGAGCAGTACTTC.

The CDR3 region is CASSLMGVPGELFF. CDR3 nucleotide sequence: TGTGCCAGCAGTTTGATGGGGGTCCCCGGGGAGCTGTTTTTT. The chain employs TRBV12-3 or TRBV12-4 and TRBJ2-2, with D perhaps matching TRBD1 or TRBD2 (5 bases each). The CDR3 spans 14 residues. The V end was cut by 3 bases, the J end by 6 bases, with 11 bases between.

This chain links TRBV20-1 with TRBJ1-2; perhaps TRBD1 as D (5 bases). CDR1 and CDR2 from the germline V gene are DFQATT and SNEGSKA (reference sequence). The CDR3 is 13 amino acids. V shed 6 bases and J shed 6 bases, with 17 bases lying between them. The CDR3 DNA is TGCAGTGCGGTCGACAACACAGGAAATGGCTACACCTTC. Translated, it gives CSAVDNTGNGYTF.

This clonotype has only a few counts. Here the CDR3 DNA reads TGTGCCATCAGTGGGCCCGGGACAGGGGACGAGCAGTACTTC. It translates to CAISGPGTGDEQYF. This chain uses TRBV10-3 with TRBJ2-7; 10 positions agree with TRBD1. CDR3 size: 14 residues. The germline V gene encodes CDR1 ENHRY and CDR2 SYGVKD. V was clipped by 4 bases and J by 5 bases; unmatched bases: 5.

Comment on this clonotype: Its ends do not fully match the called genes, so a read error is possible. The V call is TRBV24-1, the J call TRBJ2-1; D might be TRBD1 (6 bases). The CDR3 consists of 15 residues. Germline V lookup: CDR1 KGHDR, CDR2 SFDVKD. The CDR3 nucleotides are TGTGCCACCAGTGATCCGCAGGGGCCATACAATGGGCAGTTCTTC. Translating gives CATSDPQGPYNGQFF.

The chain has TRBV6-1 and TRBJ2-5, with 8 bases lining up with TRBD2. CDR3 size: 16 residues. The germline CDR1 and CDR2 sequences are MNHNS and SASEGT. V shed 6 bases, J shed 0 bases, and the junction held 9 bases outside the gene matches. The CDR3 DNA is TGTGCCAGCAGGCGGTATGGCGGGGGGTACCAAGAGACCCAGTACTTC. Protein sequence: CASRRYGGGYQETQYF.

This clonotype came up many times. CDR3: CASSLIFTVIQETQYF. DNA of the CDR3: TGTGCCAGCAGCTTAATTTTTACAGTCATACAAGAGACCCAGTACTTC. The V and J genes are TRBV11-2 and TRBJ2-5; D is unclear. This CDR3 comprises 16 residues. In germline, CDR1 is SGHAT, CDR2 FQNNGV. V was pared by 2 bases and J by 2 bases, with 15 bases between. The full variable domain, with the rest looked up from reference TRBV11-2 and TRBJ2-5, is EAGVAQSPRYKIIEKRQSVAFWCNPISGHATLYWYQQILGQGPKLLIQFQNNGVVDDSQLPKDRFSAERLKGVDSTLKIQPAKLEDSAVYLCASSLIFTVIQETQYFGPGTRLLVL.

This clonotype was counted only a few times. The CDR3 DNA is TGTGCCAGCAGACCACACGGACAGGGGGCCAACACCGGGGAGCTGTTTTTT. It translates to CASRPHGQGANTGELFF. The chain combines TRBV9 with TRBJ2-2; 11 positions agree with TRBD1. This CDR3 spans 17 amino acids. Germline-derived CDR1 and CDR2 are SGDLS and YYNGEE. Trimming took 5 bases from V and 2 from J; bases not matched to a gene: 8.

The gene calls are TRBV28 and TRBJ2-7, with 8 nucleotides matching TRBD1. This CDR3 spans 15 amino acids. The trim removed 5 bases at V and 1 base at J, leaving 7 bases unmatched. Per germline, CDR1 MDHEN and CDR2 SYDVKM. The CDR3: CASSAQGAGSYEQYV. In DNA form, the CDR3 reads TGTGCCAGCAGTGCCCAGGGGGCAGGGTCCTACGAGCAGTACGTC.

V gene TRBV6-1 combines with J gene TRBJ2-3; TRBD1 agrees at 8 bases. The CDR3 has 16 residues. The germline CDR1 and CDR2 sequences are MNHNS and SASEGT. J gave up 5 bases and V 7 bases, and 14 bases lay outside the gene matches. CDR3 in amino acids: CASTLGQGWGIDTQYF. CDR3 DNA: TGTGCCAGCACCCTAGGACAGGGTTGGGGTATAGATACGCAGTATTTT.

The rearrangement links TRBV3-1 to TRBJ2-3, with TRBD2 matching over 15 bases. Germline lookup yields CDR1 LGHDT and CDR2 YNNKEL (reference sequence). V gave up 6 bases and J gave up 4 bases; unmatched junction bases: 11. The CDR3 totals 18 residues. CDR3 loop: CASSTGTSGRISADTQYF. CDR3 bases: TGTGCCAGCAGTACGGGGACTAGCGGGAGGATTAGCGCAGATACGCAGTATTTT.

This clonotype was counted between two and nine times. The genes are TRBV4-2 and TRBJ1-5; D gene ambiguous. V lost 0 bases to trimming and J lost 4 bases, with 7 bases between them. CDR1 is LGHNA and CDR2 is YNFKEQ in the germline V gene. This CDR3 is 14 amino acids long. The chain's CDR3 is CASSQDPTNQPQHF. CDR3 coding DNA: TGTGCCAGCAGCCAAGATCCCACAAATCAGCCCCAGCATTTT.

This clonotype has a handful of counts. The rearrangement joins TRBV12-5 to TRBJ2-5, with 7 bases aligning to TRBD1. The CDR3 spans 13 residues. Unmatched junction bases numbered 1, after V lost 2 bases and J lost 4 bases. The germline gives CDR1 LGHNT, CDR2 FRNRAP. Here the CDR3 DNA reads TGTGCTAGTGGTTTGTACAGGGGAGAGACCCAGTACTTC. This gives the protein CASGLYRGETQYF.

The count of this clonotype is one. The rearrangement links TRBV6-5 to TRBJ2-1; 13 bases align to TRBD2. V shed 3 bases, J shed 7 bases, and the junction held 9 bases outside the gene matches. The germline CDR1 and CDR2 sequences are MNHEY and SVGAGI. The CDR3 is 17 residues long. CDR3 sequence (DNA): TGTGCCAGCAGTTATCTTACTAGCGGGAGGGCGAGGAATGAGCAGTTCTTC. Encoded protein: CASSYLTSGRARNEQFF.

This clonotype was seen at least ten times. The V and J genes are TRBV5-1 and TRBJ2-7; 7 positions agree with TRBD2. Per germline, CDR1 SGHRS and CDR2 YFSETQ. The V gene end was trimmed by 7 bases and the J gene end by 2 bases; junction bases not matched to a gene: 9. This CDR3 has 14 residues. DNA of the CDR3: TGCGCCAGCCGGGGGGACCTTGGACCCTACGAGCAGTACTTC. Translation: CASRGDLGPYEQYF.

The CDR3 spells CASSRFQGSGETQYF. CDR3 DNA sequence: TGTGCCAGCAGTCGCTTCCAGGGTAGCGGAGAGACCCAGTACTTC. The chain has TRBV7-9 and TRBJ2-5, with D possibly TRBD2 on 6 matching bases. The CDR3 has 15 amino acids. Germline V gives CDR1 SEHNR, CDR2 FQNEAQ (reference sequence). V lost 6 bases to trimming and J lost 4 bases, with 18 bases between them.

This clonotype was counted ten times or more. In DNA form, the CDR3 reads TGTGCCAGCAGCTCCCTTCAGGACCAAGCGAACACCGGGGAGCTGTTTTTT. Amino acid sequence: CASSSLQDQANTGELFF. The V and J genes are TRBV7-8 and TRBJ2-2; D not resolved. Trimming pared 4 bases from V and 0 bases from J, leaving 15 bases between. The CDR3 has 17 residues. Germline V gene lookup returns CDR1 SGHVS and CDR2 FQNEAQ. Based on the CDR3 plus reference TRBV7-8 and TRBJ2-2, the full variable domain is GAGVSQSPRYKVAKRGQDVALRCDPISGHVSLFWYQQALGQGPEFLTYFQNEAQLDKSGLPSDRFFAERPEGSVSTLKIQRTQQEDSAVYLCASSSLQDQANTGELFFGEGSRLTVL.

In DNA form, the CDR3 reads TGTGCCAGCAGCTTCGGGACTAGCGACCAAGAGACCCAGTACTTC. Translation: CASSFGTSDQETQYF. This chain links TRBV11-1 with TRBJ2-5; the match to TRBD2 covers 10 bases. The CDR3 covers 15 residues. V trimming: 3 bases; J trimming: 0 bases; junction bases outside the gene matches: 1. Germline V lookup: CDR1 SGHAT, CDR2 FQDESV (reference sequence).

This clonotype occurred a few times. The chain employs TRBV28 and TRBJ1-5; 7 nucleotides align to TRBD1. V lost 6 bases, J lost 4 bases, and 9 bases stayed unmatched. There are 15 residues in the CDR3. The V gene's germline CDR1 is MDHEN and CDR2 SYDVKM. CDR3 region: CASRTDREWNQPQHF. The CDR3 DNA reads TGTGCCAGCAGAACAGACAGGGAATGGAATCAGCCCCAGCATTTT.

This rearrangement joins TRBV3-1 to TRBJ1-2; D unclear. Trimming took 4 bases from V and 4 from J, leaving 16 bases between them. The CDR3 consists of 15 residues. CDR1 LGHDT and CDR2 YNNKEL come from the germline V gene (reference sequence). Written as DNA, the CDR3 is TGTGCCAGCAGCCCGTCCCTGGGATGGGGCTATGGCTACACCTTC. Translation: CASSPSLGWGYGYTF.

This clonotype has more than one count but fewer than ten. The rearrangement uses TRBV7-2 and TRBJ2-1; 11 bases agree with TRBD2. V lost 8 bases to trimming and J lost 8 bases; unmatched junction nucleotides: 8. This CDR3 comprises 14 residues. In germline, CDR1 is SGHTA, CDR2 FQGNSA. In DNA form, the CDR3 reads TGTGCCAGCCGCGCTAGCGGGGGGACCTATGAGCAGTTCTTC. It encodes CASRASGGTYEQFF.

The V gene is TRBV12-3 or TRBV12-4, the J gene TRBJ2-2, with D perhaps matching TRBD2 (5 bases). The CDR3 covers 16 residues. The ends were cut back, 4 bases at V and 4 bases at J, with 16 bases in the middle. This CDR3 is CASSSVSLAFTGELFF. The CDR3 nucleotides are TGTGCCAGCAGTTCGGTCTCGCTAGCTTTCACCGGGGAGCTGTTTTTT.

This clonotype was seen only a few times. V and J are TRBV6-5 and TRBJ2-1, with TRBD2 identical over 7 bases. This CDR3 is 15 amino acids long. After removal of 2 bases from V and 9 bases from J, the junction contained 10 bases not matched to a gene. CDR1 and CDR2 (germline): MNHEY, SVGAGI. CDR3 amino acids: CASSYGGVLRGEQFF. The CDR3 region has the DNA TGTGCCAGCAGTTACGGGGGGGTTCTGCGTGGTGAGCAGTTCTTC.

The chain combines TRBV6-5 with TRBJ2-1, with 11 nucleotides matching TRBD2. Germline V CDR1 and CDR2: MNHEY, SVGAGI. Trimming at V came to 3 bases and at J to 6 bases, leaving 10 bases not matched to a gene. The CDR3 is made up of 17 amino acids. CDR3 loop: CASSYTIAGGPFNEQFF. As DNA, the CDR3 is TGTGCCAGCAGTTATACCATAGCGGGAGGGCCCTTCAATGAGCAGTTCTTC.

The gene calls are TRBV27 and TRBJ2-7; 11 bases match TRBD2. This CDR3 spans 15 amino acids. Germline assignment: CDR1 MNHEY and CDR2 SMNVEV (reference sequence). The ends lost 3 bases at V and 5 bases at J; junction bases unmatched: 6. The CDR3 is CASSLGLAAQDEQYF. CDR3 sequence (DNA): TGTGCCAGCAGTTTGGGACTAGCGGCCCAGGACGAGCAGTACTTC.

This chain connects TRBV7-2 to TRBJ2-3; 8 nucleotides agree with TRBD2. The V gene end was trimmed by 2 bases and the J gene end by 2 bases; junction bases not matched to a gene: 3. This CDR3 spans 15 amino acids. CDR1 is SGHTA, CDR2 FQGNSA, per germline. CDR3 region: CASSLISGVTDTQYF. CDR3 in DNA: TGTGCCAGCAGCTTAATTAGCGGGGTCACAGATACGCAGTATTTT.